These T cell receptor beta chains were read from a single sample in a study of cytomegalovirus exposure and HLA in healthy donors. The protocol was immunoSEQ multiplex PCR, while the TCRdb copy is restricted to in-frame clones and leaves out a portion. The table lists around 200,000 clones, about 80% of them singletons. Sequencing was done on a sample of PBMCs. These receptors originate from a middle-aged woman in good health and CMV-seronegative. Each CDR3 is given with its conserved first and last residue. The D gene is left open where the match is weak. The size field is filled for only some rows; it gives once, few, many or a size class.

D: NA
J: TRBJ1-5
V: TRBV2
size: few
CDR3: CASIRSQAPNQPQHF
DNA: TGTGCCAGCATTCGGTCGCAGGCCCCCAATCAGCCCCAGCATTTT

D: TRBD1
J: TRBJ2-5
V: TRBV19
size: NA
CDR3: CASSTSRPGQGVATQYF
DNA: TGTGCCAGTAGTACCTCCCGGCCGGGACAGGGTGTGGCGACCCAGTACTTC

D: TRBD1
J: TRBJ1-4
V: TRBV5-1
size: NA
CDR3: CASKFIGTGDEKLFF
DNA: TGCGCCAGCAAGTTTATCGGGACAGGGGATGAAAAACTGTTTTTT

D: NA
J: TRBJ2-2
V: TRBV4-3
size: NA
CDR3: CASSQAARGANTGELFF
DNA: TGCGCCAGCAGCCAAGCGGCGCGCGGGGCGAACACCGGGGAGCTGTTTTTT

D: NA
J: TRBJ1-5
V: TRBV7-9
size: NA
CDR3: CASSSQGSQPQHF
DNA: TGTGCCAGCAGCTCTCAGGGGTCGCAGCCCCAGCATTTT

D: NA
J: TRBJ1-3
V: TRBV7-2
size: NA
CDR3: CASSQGKGNTIYF
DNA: TGTGCCAGCAGCCAGGGCAAGGGAAACACCATATATTTT

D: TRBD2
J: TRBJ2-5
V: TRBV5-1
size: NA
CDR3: CASSSEPLAGEETQYF
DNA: TGCGCCAGCAGCTCGGAACCTCTAGCGGGGGAAGAGACCCAGTACTTC

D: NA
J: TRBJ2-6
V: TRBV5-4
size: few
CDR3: CASSFYLSNSGANVLTF
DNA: TGTGCCAGCAGCTTTTATCTATCCAACTCTGGGGCCAACGTCCTGACTTTC

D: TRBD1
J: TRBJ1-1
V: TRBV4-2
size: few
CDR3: CASSQGGTADTEAFF
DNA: TGTGCCAGCAGCCAAGGGGGGACAGCTGACACTGAAGCTTTCTTT

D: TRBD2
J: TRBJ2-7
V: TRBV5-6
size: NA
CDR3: CASSPPGEGRVEQYF
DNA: TGTGCCAGCAGCCCCCCGGGAGAGGGGAGGGTGGAGCAGTACTTC

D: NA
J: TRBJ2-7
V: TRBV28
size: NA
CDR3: CATWDKTEPPYF
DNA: TGTGCCACATGGGACAAAACCGAACCCCCGTACTTC

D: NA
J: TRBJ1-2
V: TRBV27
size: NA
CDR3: CASSLGEGRSNYGYTF
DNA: TGTGCCAGCAGTTTGGGAGAGGGGAGGAGTAACTATGGCTACACCTTC

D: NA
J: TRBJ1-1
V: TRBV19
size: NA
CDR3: CASSINTNTEAFF
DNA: TGTGCCAGTAGTATCAACACGAACACTGAAGCTTTCTTT

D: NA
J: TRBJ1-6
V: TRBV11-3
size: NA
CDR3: CASRQGNSPLHF
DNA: TGTGCCAGCAGACAGGGTAATTCACCCCTCCACTTT

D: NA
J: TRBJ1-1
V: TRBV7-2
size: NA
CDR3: CASSSQPNTEAFF
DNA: TGTGCCAGCAGCTCACAGCCGAACACTGAAGCTTTCTTT

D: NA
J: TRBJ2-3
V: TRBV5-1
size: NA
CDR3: CASSPQGRGTDTQYF
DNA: TGCGCCAGCAGCCCACAGGGCAGGGGCACAGATACGCAGTATTTT

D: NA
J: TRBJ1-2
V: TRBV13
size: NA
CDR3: CASSGTEHGYTF
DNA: TGTGCCAGCAGCGGTACAGAACATGGCTACACCTTC

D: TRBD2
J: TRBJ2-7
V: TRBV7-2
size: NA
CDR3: CASSLLTSGAELGQYF
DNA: TGTGCCAGCAGCTTGTTGACTAGCGGGGCGGAATTGGGGCAGTACTTC

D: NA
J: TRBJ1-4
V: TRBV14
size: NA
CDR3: CASSQRSREKLFF
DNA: TGTGCCAGCAGCCAACGTTCGAGGGAAAAACTGTTTTTT

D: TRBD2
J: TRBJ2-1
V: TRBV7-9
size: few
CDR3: CASRTSGVNNEQFF
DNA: TGTGCCAGCAGGACTAGCGGCGTAAACAATGAGCAGTTCTTC

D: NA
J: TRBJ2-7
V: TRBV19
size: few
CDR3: CASSPGIAYEQYF
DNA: TGTGCCAGTAGCCCGGGTATAGCCTACGAGCAGTACTTC

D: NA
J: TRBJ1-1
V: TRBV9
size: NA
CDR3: CASSDGTAGTEAFF
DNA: TGTGCCAGCAGCGATGGGACTGCGGGGACTGAAGCTTTCTTT

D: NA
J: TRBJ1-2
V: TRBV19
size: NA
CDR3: CASSTRGSGYTF
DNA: TGTGCCAGTAGTACCAGGGGCTCTGGCTACACCTTC

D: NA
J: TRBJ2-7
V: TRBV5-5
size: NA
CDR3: CASSLEDRRHEQYF
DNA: TGTGCCAGCAGCTTGGAAGACAGGCGACACGAGCAGTACTTC

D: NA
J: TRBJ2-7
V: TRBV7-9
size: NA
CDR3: CASRPSGQDFFYEQYF
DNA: TGTGCCAGCAGACCCAGCGGGCAGGACTTTTTCTACGAGCAGTACTTC

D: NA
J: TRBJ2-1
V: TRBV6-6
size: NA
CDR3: CASSYQPVRAGGEQFF
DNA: TGTGCCAGCAGTTACCAGCCGGTGCGGGCCGGCGGTGAGCAGTTCTTC

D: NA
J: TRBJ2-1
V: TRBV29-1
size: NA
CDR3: CSVEGPHNEQFF
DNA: TGCAGCGTTGAGGGGCCTCACAATGAGCAGTTCTTC

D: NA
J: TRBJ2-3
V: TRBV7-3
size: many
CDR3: CASSKRRADTQYF
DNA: TGTGCCAGCAGCAAGAGGAGAGCAGATACGCAGTATTTT

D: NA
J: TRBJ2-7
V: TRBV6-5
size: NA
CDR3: CASSGRLGGRGEQYF
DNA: TGTGCCAGCTCAGGACGTCTTGGGGGTCGGGGGGAGCAGTACTTC

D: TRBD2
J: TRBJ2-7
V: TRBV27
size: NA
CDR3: CASSLAGGRSYEQYF
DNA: TGTGCCAGCAGTCTAGCGGGGGGTAGGTCCTACGAGCAGTACTTC

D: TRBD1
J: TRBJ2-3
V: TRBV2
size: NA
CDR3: CASSVGSGGRSDTQYF
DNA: TGTGCCAGCAGTGTCGGGTCAGGGGGACGGTCAGATACGCAGTATTTT

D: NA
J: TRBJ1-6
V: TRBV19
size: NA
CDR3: CASSLNRDSPLHF
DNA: TGTGCCAGTAGTCTGAACAGGGATTCACCTCTCCACTTT

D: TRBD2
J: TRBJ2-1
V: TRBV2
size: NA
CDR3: CASTYDLAGGYNEQFF
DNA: TGTGCCAGCACCTACGACCTAGCGGGGGGCTACAATGAGCAGTTCTTC

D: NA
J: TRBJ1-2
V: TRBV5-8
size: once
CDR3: CASSRRHDSIDNYGYTF
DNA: TGTGCCAGCAGCCGGAGACATGACAGCATAGATAACTATGGCTACACCTTC

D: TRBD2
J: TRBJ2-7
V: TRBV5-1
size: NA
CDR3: CASSFSSGGFYEQYF
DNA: TGCGCCAGCAGCTTTTCTAGCGGGGGGTTCTACGAGCAGTACTTC

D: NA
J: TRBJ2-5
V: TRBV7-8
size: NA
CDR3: CASSLGRVQETQYF
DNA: TGTGCCAGCAGCTTAGGTCGGGTGCAAGAGACCCAGTACTTC

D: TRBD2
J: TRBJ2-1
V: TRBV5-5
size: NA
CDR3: CASSPRGGSYNEQFF
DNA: TGTGCCAGCAGCCCGCGGGGGGGCTCCTACAATGAGCAGTTCTTC

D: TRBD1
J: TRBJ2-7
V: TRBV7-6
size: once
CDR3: CASSKTGTGYEQYF
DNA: TGTGCCAGCAGCAAAACAGGGACAGGGTACGAGCAGTACTTC